Listed below are T cell receptor beta chains from one sample, sequenced in a study of shared clonotypes between healthy human individuals. Sequenced by immunoSEQ multiplex PCR; TCRdb stores in-frame clones only, minus some. The top ten hold more than 0.55% of the sample, which has over 850,000 clones, about four fifths seen once. The sequenced sample was memory CD4+ T cells from PBMCs. All receptors come from a young man in good health. Some clones in this sample may be carry-over from other donors' samples. Both conserved end residues are part of each CDR3. D genes are given only for firm matches. The listing skips clone size in some rows; elsewhere it reads once, few, many or a size class.

TRBV28,TRBJ2-3,NA,TRBD2,CASSGLAGGPDTQYF
TRBV29-1,TRBJ2-1,many,TRBD2,CSVEPAGVNEQFF
TRBV5-1,TRBJ2-2,NA,TRBD2,CASSLSGSVGELFF
TRBV15,TRBJ2-7,many,NA,CATSRGPPGEEQYF
TRBV29-1,TRBJ2-7,once,TRBD2,CSVGGLAGEFEQYF
TRBV15,TRBJ2-7,NA,NA,CATAAGGSSYEQYF
TRBV4-1,TRBJ2-5,NA,NA,CASLHQLGGPKETQYF
TRBV10-3,TRBJ1-3,NA,TRBD1,CAIGNLGQNSGNTIYF
TRBV7-8,TRBJ2-4,NA,NA,CASSLEPGAGKNIQYF
TRBV6-5,TRBJ2-4,many,TRBD2,CASSSSGRTNIQYF
TRBV6-5,TRBJ2-6,NA,NA,CASSRMLGANVLTF
TRBV5-6,TRBJ1-4,NA,TRBD1,CASSFGQANEKLFF
TRBV18,TRBJ1-1,NA,NA,CASSPLVDTEAFF
TRBV15,TRBJ2-1,NA,TRBD2,CATSRQELGGYNEQFF
TRBV2,TRBJ2-3,NA,NA,CASRAGQSSTDTQYF